This T cell receptor beta chain originates from a study of blood T cell repertoires in COVID-19. For the study at large: Specimens from acute and convalescent COVID-19 originated in the United States, Italy and Spain.

CDR3 length: 15 residues. Germline assignment: CDR1 SNHLY and CDR2 FYNNEI. Trimming cost V 6 bases and J 3 bases; bases outside gene matches: 5. This clone was recorded only once. The authors' processing: The assay estimated nucleated cells by amplifying reference gene primers. The repertoire was sequenced with immunoSEQ multiplex PCR; TCRdb's copy has only in-frame clones and lacks some. V, J and clone size reflect that table, while D and trimming were determined from the DNA. The sample contains 150,000 to 200,000 clones, approximately 90% of which appear only once. The J gene is TRBJ2-1, the V gene TRBV2; 10 positions match TRBD2. The TCR was taken from a man aged 55 to 70 with active or convalescent COVID-19. Sequenced sample: peripheral blood. CDR3 amino acids: CASSLLAGSYNEQFF. CDR3 DNA: TGTGCCAGCAGCCTACTAGCGGGAAGCTACAATGAGCAGTTCTTC.